This TCR beta chain stems from a study of Tregs in tolerant kidney transplant recipients. Profiled with immunoSEQ multiplex PCR; TCRdb holds only in-frame clones, not every one. The sample table includes about 23,000 clones. Mixed chimerism was transient after nonmyeloablative marrow transplants from related graft donors. Unstimulated Tregs (CD4+CD25+CD127-) and CD4+CD25- non-Tregs were sorted from PBMCs. With regard to this clone: Its antigen is unidentified. The CDR3 end falls 3 residues outside the read, so it is completed with the germline J gene.

General study results and limits: No direct test of biological reproducibility was done here. Nucleotide sequences could not be compared across some patients' samples due to primer changes. Tregs expanded with activated donor B cells seemed most donor-specific.

Losses at the gene ends were 5 bases for V and 6 bases for J; bases not matched to a gene: 4. The length of the CDR3 is 13 residues. Looked up from germline, CDR1 is SGHAT and CDR2 is FQNNGV. The V and J genes are TRBV11-2 and TRBJ2-3; 8 bases match TRBD2. Sample: CD4+ T cells from blood (PBMCs), taken 6 months after the transplant. This TCR was recovered from a human patient who received a combined kidney and bone marrow transplant. Some T cells may be provided by the graft donor. CDR3 in amino acids: CASSSPGGDTQYF. Incomplete CDR3 DNA: TGTGCCAGCAGCAGTCCGGGGGGGGATACG. The full variable domain, with the rest looked up from reference TRBV11-2 and TRBJ2-3, is EAGVAQSPRYKIIEKRQSVAFWCNPISGHATLYWYQQILGQGPKLLIQFQNNGVVDDSQLPKDRFSAERLKGVDSTLKIQPAKLEDSAVYLCASSSPGGDTQYFGPGTRLTVL.